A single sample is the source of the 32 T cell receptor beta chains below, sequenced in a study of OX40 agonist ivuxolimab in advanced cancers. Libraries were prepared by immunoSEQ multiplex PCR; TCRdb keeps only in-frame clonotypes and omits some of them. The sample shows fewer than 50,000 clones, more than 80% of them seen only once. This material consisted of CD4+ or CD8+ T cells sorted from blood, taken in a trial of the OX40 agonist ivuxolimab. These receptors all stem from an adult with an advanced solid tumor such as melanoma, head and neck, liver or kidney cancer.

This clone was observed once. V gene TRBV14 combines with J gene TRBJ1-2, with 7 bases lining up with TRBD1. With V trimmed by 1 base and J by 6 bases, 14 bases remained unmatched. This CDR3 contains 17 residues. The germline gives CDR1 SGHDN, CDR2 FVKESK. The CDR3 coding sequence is TGTGCCAGCAGCCAAGGACAACAGGGGACCGAAACCGATGGCTACACCTTC. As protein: CASSQGQQGTETDGYTF.

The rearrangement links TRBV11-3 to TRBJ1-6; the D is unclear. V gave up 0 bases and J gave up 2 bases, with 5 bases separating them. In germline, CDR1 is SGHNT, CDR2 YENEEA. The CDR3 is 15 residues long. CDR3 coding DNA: TGTGCCAGCAGCTTAGAGGGCACCTATAATTCACCCCTCCACTTT. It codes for CASSLEGTYNSPLHF.

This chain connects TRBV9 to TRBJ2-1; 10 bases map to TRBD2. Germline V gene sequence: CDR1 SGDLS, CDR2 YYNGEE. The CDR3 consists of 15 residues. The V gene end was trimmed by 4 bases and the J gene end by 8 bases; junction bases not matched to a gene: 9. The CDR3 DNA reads TGTGCCAGCAGCACCCGGCTAGCGGGAGACGATGAGCAGTTCTTC. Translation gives CASSTRLAGDDEQFF.

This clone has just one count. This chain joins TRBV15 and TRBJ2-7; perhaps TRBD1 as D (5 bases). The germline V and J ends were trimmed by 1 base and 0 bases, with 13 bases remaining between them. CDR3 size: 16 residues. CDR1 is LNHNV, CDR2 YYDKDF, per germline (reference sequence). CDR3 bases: TGTGCCACCAGCAGAGGAAGGGTGGGGCGCTCCTACGAGCAGTACTTC. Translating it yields CATSRGRVGRSYEQYF.

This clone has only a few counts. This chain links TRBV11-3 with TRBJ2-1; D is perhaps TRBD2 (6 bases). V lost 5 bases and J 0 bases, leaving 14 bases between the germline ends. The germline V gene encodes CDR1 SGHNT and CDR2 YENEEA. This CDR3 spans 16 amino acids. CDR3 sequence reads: CASSPRGLVSYNEQFF. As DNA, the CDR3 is TGTGCCAGCAGCCCGAGGGGACTCGTCTCCTACAATGAGCAGTTCTTC.

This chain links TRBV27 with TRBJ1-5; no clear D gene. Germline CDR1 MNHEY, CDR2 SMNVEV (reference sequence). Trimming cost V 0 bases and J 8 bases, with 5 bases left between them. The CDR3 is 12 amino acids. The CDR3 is CASSLSNKPQHF. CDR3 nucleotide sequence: TGTGCCAGCAGTTTATCGAACAAGCCCCAGCATTTT.

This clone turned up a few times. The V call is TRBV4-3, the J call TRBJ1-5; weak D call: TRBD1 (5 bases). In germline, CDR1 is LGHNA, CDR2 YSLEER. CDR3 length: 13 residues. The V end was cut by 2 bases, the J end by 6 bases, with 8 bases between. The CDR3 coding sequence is TGCGCCAGCAGCCAATCTAGGGGTCAGCCCCAGCATTTT. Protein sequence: CASSQSRGQPQHF.

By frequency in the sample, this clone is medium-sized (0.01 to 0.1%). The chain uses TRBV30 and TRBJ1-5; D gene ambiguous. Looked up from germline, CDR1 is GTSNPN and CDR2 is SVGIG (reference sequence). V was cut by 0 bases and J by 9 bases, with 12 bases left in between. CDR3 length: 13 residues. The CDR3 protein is CAWSVGSRLPQHF. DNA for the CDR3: TGTGCCTGGAGTGTGGGGAGTAGGTTGCCCCAGCATTTT.

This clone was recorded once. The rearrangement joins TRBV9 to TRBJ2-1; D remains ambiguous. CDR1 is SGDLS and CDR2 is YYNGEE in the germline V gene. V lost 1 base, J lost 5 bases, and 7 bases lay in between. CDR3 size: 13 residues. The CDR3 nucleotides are TGTGCCAGCAGCGTATACTACCACAATGAGCAGTTCTTC. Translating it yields CASSVYYHNEQFF.

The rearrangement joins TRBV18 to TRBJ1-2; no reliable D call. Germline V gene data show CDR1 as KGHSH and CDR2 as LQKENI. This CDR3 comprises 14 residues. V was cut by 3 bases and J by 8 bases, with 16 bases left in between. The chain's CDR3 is CASSPPTARGGYTF. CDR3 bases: TGTGCCAGCTCACCCCCGACGGCCCGTGGGGGCTACACCTTC.

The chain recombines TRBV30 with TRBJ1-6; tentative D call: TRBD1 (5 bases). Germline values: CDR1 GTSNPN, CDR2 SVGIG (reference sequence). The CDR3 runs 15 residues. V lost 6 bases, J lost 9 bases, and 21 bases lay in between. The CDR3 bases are TGTGCCTGCTCGCGCGGGAGGGACCGGATTTCACCCCTCCACTTT. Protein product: CACSRGRDRISPLHF.

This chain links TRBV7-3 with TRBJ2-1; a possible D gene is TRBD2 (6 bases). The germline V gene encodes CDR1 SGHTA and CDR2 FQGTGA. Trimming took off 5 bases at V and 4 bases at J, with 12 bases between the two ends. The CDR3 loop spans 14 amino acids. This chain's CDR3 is CASSAGGQYNEQFF. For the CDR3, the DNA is TGTGCCAGCAGCGCCGGGGGTCAATACAATGAGCAGTTCTTC.

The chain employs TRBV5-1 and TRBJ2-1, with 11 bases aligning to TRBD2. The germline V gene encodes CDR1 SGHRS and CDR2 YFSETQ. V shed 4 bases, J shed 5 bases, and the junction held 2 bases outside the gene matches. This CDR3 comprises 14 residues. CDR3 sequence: CASSLGLADNEQFF. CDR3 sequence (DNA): TGCGCCAGCAGCCTGGGACTAGCGGACAATGAGCAGTTCTTC.

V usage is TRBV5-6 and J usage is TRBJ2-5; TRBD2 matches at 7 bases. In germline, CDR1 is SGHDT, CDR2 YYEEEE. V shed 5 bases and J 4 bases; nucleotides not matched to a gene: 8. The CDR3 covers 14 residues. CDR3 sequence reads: CASSNPGGGETQYF. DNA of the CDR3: TGTGCCAGCAGTAATCCGGGAGGAGGAGAGACCCAGTACTTC.

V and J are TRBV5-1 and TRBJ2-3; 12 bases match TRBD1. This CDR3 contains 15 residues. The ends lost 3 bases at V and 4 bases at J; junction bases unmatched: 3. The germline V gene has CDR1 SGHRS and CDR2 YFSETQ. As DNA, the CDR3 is TGCGCCAGCAGCTCAGGGACAGGGGGCGCAGATACGCAGTATTTT. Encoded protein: CASSSGTGGADTQYF.

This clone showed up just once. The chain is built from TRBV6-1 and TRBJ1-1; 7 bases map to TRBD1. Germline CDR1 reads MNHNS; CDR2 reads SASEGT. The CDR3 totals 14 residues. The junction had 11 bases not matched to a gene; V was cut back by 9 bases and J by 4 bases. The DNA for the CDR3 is TGTGCCAGTGAACCACCAGGGGGGGGCACTGAAGCTTTCTTT. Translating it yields CASEPPGGGTEAFF.

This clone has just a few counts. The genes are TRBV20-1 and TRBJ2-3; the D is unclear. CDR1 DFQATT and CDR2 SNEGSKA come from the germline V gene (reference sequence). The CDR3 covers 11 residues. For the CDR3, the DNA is TGCAGCCTACAAGTAGCAGATACGCAGTATTTT. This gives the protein CSLQVADTQYF.

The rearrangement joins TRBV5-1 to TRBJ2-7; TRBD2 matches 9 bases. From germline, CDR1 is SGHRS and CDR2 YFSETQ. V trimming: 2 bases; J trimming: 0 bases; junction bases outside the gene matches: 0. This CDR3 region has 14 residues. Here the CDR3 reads CASSLAGGSYEQYV. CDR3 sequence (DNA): TGCGCCAGCAGCTTAGCGGGGGGCTCCTACGAGCAGTACGTC.

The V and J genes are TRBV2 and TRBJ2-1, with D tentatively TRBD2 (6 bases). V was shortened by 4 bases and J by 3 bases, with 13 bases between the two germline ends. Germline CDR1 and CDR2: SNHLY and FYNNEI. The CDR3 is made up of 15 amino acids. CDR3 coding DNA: TGTGCCAGCAGTGTGGAGCAGGGACTCTACAATGAGCAGTTCTTC. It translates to CASSVEQGLYNEQFF.

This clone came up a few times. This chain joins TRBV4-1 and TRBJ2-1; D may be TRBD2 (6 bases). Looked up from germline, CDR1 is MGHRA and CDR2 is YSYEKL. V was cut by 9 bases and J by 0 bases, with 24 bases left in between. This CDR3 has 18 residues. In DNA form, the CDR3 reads TGCGCCAGATCTGTAGTTACGGGAGAAGCGAGCTCCTACAATGAGCAGTTCTTC. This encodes CARSVVTGEASSYNEQFF.

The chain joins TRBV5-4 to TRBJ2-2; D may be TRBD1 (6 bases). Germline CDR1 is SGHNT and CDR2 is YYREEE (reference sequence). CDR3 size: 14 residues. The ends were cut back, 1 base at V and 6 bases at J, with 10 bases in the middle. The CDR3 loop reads CASSLQGMAGELFF. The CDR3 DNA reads TGTGCCAGCAGCTTGCAGGGGATGGCCGGGGAGCTGTTTTTT.

The CDR3 DNA sequence: TGTGCCAGCAGCTTCTCAAGCGGGAATGAGCAGTTCTTC. Protein product: CASSFSSGNEQFF. This chain connects TRBV7-2 to TRBJ2-1, with a possible D match to TRBD2 (6 bases). From germline, CDR1 is SGHTA and CDR2 FQGNSA. The CDR3 contains 13 residues. V lost 3 bases and J lost 7, with 10 bases in between.

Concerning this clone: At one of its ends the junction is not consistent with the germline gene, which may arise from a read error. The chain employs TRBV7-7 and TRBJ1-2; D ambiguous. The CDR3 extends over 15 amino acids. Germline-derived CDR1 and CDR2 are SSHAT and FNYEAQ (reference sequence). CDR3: CASSLPVNHRQGYTF. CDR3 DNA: TGTGCTAGCAGCTTACCCGTCAATCATCGGCAGGGCTACACCTTC.

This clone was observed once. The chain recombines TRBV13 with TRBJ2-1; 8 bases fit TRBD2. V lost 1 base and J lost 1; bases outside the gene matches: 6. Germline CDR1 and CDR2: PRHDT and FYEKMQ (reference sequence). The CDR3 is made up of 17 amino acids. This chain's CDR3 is CASSLVAAGVSYNEQFF. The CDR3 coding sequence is TGTGCCAGCAGCTTAGTCGCAGCGGGAGTTTCCTACAATGAGCAGTTCTTC. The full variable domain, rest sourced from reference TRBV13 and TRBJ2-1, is AAGVIQSPRHLIKEKRETATLKCYPIPRHDTVYWYQQGPGQDPQFLISFYEKMQSDKGSIPDRFSAQQFSDYHSELNMSSLELGDSALYFCASSLVAAGVSYNEQFFGPGTRLTVL.

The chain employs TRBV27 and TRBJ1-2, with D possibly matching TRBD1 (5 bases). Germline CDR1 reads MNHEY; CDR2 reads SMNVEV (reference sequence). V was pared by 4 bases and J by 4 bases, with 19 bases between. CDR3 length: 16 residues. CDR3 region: CASSSLFGTFVYGYTF. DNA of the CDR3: TGTGCCAGCAGTTCACTCTTCGGGACGTTTGTCTATGGCTACACCTTC.

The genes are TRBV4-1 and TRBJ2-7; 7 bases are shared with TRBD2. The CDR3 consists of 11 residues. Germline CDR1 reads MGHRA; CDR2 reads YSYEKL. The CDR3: CSQRDSYEQYF. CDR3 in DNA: TGCTCCCAGCGGGACTCCTACGAGCAGTACTTC.

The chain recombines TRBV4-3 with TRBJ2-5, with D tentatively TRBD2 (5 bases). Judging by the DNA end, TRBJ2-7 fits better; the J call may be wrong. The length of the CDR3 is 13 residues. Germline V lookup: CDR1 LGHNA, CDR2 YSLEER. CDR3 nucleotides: TGCGCCAGCAGCCAAGATCGGGGCTACGAGCAGTACTTC. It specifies CASSQDRGYEQYF.

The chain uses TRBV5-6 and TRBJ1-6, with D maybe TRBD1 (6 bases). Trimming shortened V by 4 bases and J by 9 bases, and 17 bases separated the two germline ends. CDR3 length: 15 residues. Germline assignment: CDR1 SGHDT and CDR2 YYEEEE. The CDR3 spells CASSRGPGGSSPLHF. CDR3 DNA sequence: TGTGCCAGCAGCCGCGGACCCGGGGGCAGTTCACCCCTCCACTTT. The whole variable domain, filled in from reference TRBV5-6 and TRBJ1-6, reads DAGVTQSPTHLIKTRGQQVTLRCSPKSGHDTVSWYQQALGQGPQFIFQYYEEEERQRGNFPDRFSGHQFPNYSSELNVNALLLGDSALYLCASSRGPGGSSPLHFGNGTRLTVT.

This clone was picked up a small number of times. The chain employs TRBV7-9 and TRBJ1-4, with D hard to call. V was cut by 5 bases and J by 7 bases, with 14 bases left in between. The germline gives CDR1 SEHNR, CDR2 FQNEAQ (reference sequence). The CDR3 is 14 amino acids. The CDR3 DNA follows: TGTGCCAGCAGCCGGGCTGCCGACGGTGAAAAACTGTTTTTT. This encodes CASSRAADGEKLFF.

CDR3 nucleotide sequence: TGTGCCAGTAGTGCAGGACTAGCGGTCCAAGAGACCCAGTACTTC. Its translation is CASSAGLAVQETQYF. The chain links TRBV19 to TRBJ2-5, with 10 positions matching TRBD2. The CDR3 is 15 amino acids. J was trimmed by 1 base and V by 5 bases; bases with no gene match: 4. Per germline, CDR1 LNHDA and CDR2 SQIVND (reference sequence). The full variable domain, its missing parts supplied by reference TRBV19 and TRBJ2-5, is DGGITQSPKYLFRKEGQNVTLSCEQNLNHDAMYWYRQDPGQGLRLIYYSQIVNDFQKGDIAEGYSVSREKKESFPLTVTSAQKNPTAFYLCASSAGLAVQETQYFGPGTRLLVL.

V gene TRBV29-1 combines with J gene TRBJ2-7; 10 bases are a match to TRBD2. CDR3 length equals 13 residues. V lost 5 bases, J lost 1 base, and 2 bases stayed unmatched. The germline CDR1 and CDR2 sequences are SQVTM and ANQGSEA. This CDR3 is CSVTSGTSYEQYF. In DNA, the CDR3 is TGCAGCGTTACTAGCGGGACTTCCTACGAGCAGTACTTC.

The CDR3 DNA follows: TGTGCCAGCAGCTTAACGGGATCGAACACTGAAGCTTTCTTT. It specifies CASSLTGSNTEAFF. V and J are TRBV7-3 and TRBJ1-1, with D hard to call. V shed 0 bases and J shed 1 base, with 6 bases lying between them. This CDR3 has 14 residues. Germline V gene sequence: CDR1 SGHTA, CDR2 FQGTGA.